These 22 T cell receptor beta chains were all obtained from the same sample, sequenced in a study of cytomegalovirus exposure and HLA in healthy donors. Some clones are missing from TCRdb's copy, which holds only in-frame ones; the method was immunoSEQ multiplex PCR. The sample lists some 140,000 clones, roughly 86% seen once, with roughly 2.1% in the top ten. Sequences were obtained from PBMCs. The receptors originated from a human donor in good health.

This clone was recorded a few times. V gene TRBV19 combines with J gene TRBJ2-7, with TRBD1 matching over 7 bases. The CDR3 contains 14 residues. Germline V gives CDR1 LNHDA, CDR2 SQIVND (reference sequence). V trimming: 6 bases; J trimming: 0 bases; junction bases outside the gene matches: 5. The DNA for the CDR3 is TGTGCCAGTAGCCTCCGGGACAGCTCCTACGAGCAGTACTTC. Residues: CASSLRDSSYEQYF. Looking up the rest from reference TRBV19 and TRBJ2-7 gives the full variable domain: DGGITQSPKYLFRKEGQNVTLSCEQNLNHDAMYWYRQDPGQGLRLIYYSQIVNDFQKGDIAEGYSVSREKKESFPLTVTSAQKNPTAFYLCASSLRDSSYEQYFGPGTRLTVT.

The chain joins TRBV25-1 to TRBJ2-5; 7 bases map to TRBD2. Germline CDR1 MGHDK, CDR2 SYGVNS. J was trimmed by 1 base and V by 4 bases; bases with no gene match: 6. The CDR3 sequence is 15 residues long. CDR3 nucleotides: TGTGCCAGCAGTGTGACTAGCCTGATCCAAGAGACCCAGTACTTC. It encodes CASSVTSLIQETQYF.

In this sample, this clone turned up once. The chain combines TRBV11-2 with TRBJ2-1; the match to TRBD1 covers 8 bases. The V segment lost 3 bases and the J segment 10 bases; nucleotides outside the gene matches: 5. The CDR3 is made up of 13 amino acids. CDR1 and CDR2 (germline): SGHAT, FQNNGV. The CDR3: CASSFRQGLEQFF. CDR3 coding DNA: TGTGCCAGCAGCTTTAGACAGGGGTTGGAGCAGTTCTTC.

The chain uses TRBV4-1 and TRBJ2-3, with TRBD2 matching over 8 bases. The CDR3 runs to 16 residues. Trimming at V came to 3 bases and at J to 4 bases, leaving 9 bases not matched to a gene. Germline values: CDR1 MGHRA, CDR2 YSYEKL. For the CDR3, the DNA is TGCGCCAGCAGCCACCTGGGGCGGGGGGCCCCAGATACGCAGTATTTT. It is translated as CASSHLGRGAPDTQYF.

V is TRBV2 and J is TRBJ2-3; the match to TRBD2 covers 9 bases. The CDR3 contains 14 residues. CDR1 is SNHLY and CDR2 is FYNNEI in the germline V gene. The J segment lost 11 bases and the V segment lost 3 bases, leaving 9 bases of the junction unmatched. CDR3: CASSDRREGIRQYF. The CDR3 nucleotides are TGTGCCAGCAGTGACCGGCGGGAGGGCATAAGGCAGTATTTT.

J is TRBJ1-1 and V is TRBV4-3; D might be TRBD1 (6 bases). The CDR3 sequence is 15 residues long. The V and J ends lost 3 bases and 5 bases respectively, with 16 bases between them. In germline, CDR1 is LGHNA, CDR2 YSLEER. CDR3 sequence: CASSQNGRGSTEAFF. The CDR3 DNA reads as TGCGCCAGCAGCCAGAATGGCAGGGGTTCTACTGAAGCTTTCTTT.

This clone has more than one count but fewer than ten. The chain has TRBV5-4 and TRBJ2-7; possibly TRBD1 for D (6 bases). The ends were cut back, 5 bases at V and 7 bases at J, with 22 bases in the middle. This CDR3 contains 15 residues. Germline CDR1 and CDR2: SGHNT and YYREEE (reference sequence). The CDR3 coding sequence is TGTGCCAGCAGACTTACAGGGATAGGGGATAGGGAGCAGTACTTC. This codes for CASRLTGIGDREQYF. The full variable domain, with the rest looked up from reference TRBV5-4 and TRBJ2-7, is ETGVTQSPTHLIKTRGQQVTLRCSSQSGHNTVSWYQQALGQGPQFIFQYYREEENGRGNFPPRFSGLQFPNYSSELNVNALELDDSALYLCASRLTGIGDREQYFGPGTRLTVT.

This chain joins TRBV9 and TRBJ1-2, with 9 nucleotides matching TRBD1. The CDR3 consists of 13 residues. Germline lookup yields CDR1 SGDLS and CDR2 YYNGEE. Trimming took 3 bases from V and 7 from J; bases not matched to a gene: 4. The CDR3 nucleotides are TGTGCCAGCAGCGCGGGACAGGGATCTGGCTACACCTTC. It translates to CASSAGQGSGYTF.

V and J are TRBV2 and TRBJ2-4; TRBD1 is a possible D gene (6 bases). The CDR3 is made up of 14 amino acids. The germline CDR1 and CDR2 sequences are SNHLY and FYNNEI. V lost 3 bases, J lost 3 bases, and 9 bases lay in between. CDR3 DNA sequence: TGTGCCAGCAGTGACAGGGGCTTCAAAAACATTCAGTACTTC. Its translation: CASSDRGFKNIQYF.

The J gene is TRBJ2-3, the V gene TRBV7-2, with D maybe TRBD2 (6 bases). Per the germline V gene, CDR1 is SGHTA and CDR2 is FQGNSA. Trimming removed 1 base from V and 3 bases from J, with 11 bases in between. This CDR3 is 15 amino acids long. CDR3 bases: TGTGCCAGCAGCTTAGGGGACTTCGTTACAGATACGCAGTATTTT. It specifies CASSLGDFVTDTQYF.

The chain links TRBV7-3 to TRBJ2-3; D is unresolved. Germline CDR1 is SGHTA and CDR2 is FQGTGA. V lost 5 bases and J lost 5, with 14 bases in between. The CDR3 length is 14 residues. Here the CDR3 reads CASSPGARLDTQYF. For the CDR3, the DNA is TGTGCCAGCAGCCCCGGTGCACGCCTAGATACGCAGTATTTT.

The CDR3 DNA reads TGTGCCAGCGGGAGGGGTAATGAGCAGTTCTTC. Protein sequence: CASGRGNEQFF. This rearrangement joins TRBV28 to TRBJ2-1; the match to TRBD2 covers 7 bases. Germline trimming cut 8 bases from V and 7 bases from J; bases unmatched to any gene: 2. The CDR3 is 11 amino acids. Germline V gene lookup returns CDR1 MDHEN and CDR2 SYDVKM.

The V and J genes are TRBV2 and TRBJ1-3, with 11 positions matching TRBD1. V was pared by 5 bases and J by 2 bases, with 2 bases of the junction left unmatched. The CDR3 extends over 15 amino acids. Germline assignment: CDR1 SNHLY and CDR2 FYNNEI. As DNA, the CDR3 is TGTGCCAGCAGTCTGGACAGGGGGCCTGGAAACACCATATATTTT. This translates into CASSLDRGPGNTIYF.

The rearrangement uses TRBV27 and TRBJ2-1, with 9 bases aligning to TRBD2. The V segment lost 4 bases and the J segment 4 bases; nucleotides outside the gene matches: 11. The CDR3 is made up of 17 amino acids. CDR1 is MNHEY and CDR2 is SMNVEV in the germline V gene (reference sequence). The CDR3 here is CASSSLTSGTPYNEQFF. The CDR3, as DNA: TGTGCCAGCAGTTCCTTGACTAGCGGTACCCCATACAATGAGCAGTTCTTC.

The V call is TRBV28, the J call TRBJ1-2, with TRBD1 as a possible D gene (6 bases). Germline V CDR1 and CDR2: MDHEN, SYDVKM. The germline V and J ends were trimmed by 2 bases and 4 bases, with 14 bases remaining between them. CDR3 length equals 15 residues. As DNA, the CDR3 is TGTGCCAGCAGTTTAGGGGGGGCGCAGCCCTATGGCTACACCTTC. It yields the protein CASSLGGAQPYGYTF.

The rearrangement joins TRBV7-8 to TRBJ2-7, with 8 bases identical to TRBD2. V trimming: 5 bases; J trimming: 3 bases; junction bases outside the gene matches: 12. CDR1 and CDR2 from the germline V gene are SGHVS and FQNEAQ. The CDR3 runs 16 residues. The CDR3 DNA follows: TGTGCCAGCAGCCAGAGGCTGGGACTAGTTATCTACGAGCAGTACTTC. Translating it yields CASSQRLGLVIYEQYF.

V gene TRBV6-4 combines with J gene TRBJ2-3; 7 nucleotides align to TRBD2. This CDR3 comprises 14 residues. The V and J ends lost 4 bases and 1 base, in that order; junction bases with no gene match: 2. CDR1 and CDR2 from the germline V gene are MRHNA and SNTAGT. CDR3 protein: CASSVAGGTDTQYF. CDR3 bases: TGTGCCAGCAGTGTGGCGGGAGGCACAGATACGCAGTATTTT.

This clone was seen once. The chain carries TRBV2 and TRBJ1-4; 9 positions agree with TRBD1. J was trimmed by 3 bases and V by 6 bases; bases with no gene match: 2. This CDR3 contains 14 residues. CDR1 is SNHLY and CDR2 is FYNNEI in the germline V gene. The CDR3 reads CASRRTGANEKLFF. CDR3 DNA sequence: TGTGCCAGCAGGCGGACAGGGGCTAATGAAAAACTGTTTTTT.

The CDR3 DNA reads TGTGCCAGCAGCTTAGACGGGGTAGGGCCCCAGCATTTT. Translation gives CASSLDGVGPQHF. The genes are TRBV7-2 and TRBJ1-5; D not certain. V was pared by 1 base and J by 9 bases, with 10 bases between. The CDR3 covers 13 residues. Germline assignment: CDR1 SGHTA and CDR2 FQGNSA.

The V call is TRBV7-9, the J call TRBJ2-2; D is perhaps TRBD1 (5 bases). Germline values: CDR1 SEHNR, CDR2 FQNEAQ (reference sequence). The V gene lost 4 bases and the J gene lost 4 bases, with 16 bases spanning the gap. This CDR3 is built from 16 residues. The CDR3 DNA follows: TGTGCCAGCAGCTCCCTTACGCAGGGTAGCACCGGGGAGCTGTTTTTT. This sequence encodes CASSSLTQGSTGELFF.

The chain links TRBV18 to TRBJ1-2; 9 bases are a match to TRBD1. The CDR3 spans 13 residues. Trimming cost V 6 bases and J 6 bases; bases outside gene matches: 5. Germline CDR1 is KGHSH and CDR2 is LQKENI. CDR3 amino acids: CASSPGQGNGYTF. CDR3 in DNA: TGTGCCAGCTCGCCGGGACAGGGAAATGGCTACACCTTC.

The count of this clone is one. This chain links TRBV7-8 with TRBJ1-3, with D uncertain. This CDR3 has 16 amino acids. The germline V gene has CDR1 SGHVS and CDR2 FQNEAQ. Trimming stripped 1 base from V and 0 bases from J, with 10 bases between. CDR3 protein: CASSLVGGSSGNTIYF. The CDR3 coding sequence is TGTGCCAGCAGCTTAGTGGGAGGGAGCTCTGGAAACACCATATATTTT.